This T cell receptor beta chain was observed in a study of shared clonotypes between healthy human individuals. At the level of the study: Three plates each covered CD4 naive and memory; CD8 naive two, CD8 memory one.

As concerns this clone: What it binds is unknown. Other DNA sequences in the same sample also yield this CDR3.

Study observations and caveats: Only blood was sampled; tissue repertoires likely differ.

Generated by immunoSEQ multiplex PCR, the TCRdb table keeps only in-frame clones and is missing some. The sample has about 1.9 million clones, over 85% seen once. There are 11 residues in the CDR3. Trimming pared 7 bases from V and 4 bases from J, leaving 8 bases between. Per the germline V gene, CDR1 is SGHAT and CDR2 is FQNNGV. Naivety among CD8 cells was defined by CD45RO negativity and positive CCR7 selection, thereby excluding terminally differentiated effector memory CD45RA+ cells. The receptor comes from a man in his late teens or twenties in good health. Some clones in this sample may be carry-over from other donors' samples. Source material: naive CD8+ T cells from PBMCs. The chain uses TRBV11-2 and TRBJ2-7; D uncertain. The CDR3 sequence: CASTLGYEQYF. Written as DNA, the CDR3 is TGTGCCAGCACGTTGGGATACGAGCAGTACTTC.